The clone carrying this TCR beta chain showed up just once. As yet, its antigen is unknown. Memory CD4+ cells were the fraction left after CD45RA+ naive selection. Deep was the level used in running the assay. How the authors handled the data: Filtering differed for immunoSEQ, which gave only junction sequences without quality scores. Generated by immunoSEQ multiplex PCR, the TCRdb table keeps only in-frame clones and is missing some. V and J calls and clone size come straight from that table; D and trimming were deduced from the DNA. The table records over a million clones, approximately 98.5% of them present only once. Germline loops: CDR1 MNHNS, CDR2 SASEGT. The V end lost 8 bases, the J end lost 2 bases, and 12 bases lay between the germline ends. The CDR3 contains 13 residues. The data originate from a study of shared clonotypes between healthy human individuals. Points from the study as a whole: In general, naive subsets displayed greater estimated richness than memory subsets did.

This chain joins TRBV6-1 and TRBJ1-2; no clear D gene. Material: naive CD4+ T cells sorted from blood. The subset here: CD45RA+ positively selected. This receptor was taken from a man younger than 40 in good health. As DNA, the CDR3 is TGTGCCAGCCGGGATCAGGCCAACTATGGCTACACCTTC. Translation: CASRDQANYGYTF.